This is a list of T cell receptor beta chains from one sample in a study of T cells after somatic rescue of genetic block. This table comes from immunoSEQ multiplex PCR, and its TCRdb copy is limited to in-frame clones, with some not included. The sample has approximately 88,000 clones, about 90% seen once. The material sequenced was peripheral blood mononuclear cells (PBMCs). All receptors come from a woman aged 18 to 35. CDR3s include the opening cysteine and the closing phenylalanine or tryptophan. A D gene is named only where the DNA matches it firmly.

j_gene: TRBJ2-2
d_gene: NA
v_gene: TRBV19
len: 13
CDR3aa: CASSMGVPGELFF

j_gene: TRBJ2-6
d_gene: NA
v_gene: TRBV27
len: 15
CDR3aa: CASSVTEAGANVLTF

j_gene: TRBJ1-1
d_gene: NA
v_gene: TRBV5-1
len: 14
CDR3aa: CASSTSRNPSEAFF

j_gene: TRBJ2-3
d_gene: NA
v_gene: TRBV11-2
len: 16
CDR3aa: CASSLDLGRGALGQYF

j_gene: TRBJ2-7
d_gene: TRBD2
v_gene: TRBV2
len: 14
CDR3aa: CASRLSGRFHEQYF

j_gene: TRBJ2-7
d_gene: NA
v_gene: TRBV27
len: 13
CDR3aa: CASSWGRGYEQYF

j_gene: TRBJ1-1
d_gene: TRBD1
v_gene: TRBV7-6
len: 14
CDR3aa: CASSQLDRGGEAFF

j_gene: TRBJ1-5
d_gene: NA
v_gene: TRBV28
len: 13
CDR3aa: CASSDRSNQPQHF

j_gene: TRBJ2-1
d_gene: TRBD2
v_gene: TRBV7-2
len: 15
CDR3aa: CASSLTSGMAHEQFF

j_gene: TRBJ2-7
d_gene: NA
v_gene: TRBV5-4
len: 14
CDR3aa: CASSPGTGNYEQYF

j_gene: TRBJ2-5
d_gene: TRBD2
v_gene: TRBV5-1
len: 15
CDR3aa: CASSPRGERLETQYF

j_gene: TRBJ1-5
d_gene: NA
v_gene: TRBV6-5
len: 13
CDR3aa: CASKKGTNQPQHF

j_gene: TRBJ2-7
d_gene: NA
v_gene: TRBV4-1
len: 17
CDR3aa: CASSQGLSGGLTYEQYF

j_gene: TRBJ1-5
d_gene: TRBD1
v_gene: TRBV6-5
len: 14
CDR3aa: CASSIGQGRRPQHF

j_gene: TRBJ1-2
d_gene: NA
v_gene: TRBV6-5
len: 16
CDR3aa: CASSSTGQRGFYGYTF

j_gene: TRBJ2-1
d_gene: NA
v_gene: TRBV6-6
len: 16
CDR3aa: CASTPLGGNSYNEQFF

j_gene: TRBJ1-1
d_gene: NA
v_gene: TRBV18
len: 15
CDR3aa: CASSSWGPGFPEAFF

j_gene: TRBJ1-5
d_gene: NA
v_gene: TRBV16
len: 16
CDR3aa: CASSQDLGVSNQPQHF

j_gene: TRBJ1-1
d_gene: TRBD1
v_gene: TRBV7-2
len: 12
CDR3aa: CASSLGGGRSFF

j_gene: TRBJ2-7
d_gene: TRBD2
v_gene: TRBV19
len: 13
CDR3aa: CASKREGLAEQYF

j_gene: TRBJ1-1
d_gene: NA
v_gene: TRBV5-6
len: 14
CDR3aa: CASSSGDVWTEAFF

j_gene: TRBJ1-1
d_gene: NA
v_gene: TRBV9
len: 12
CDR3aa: CASSGTASEAFF

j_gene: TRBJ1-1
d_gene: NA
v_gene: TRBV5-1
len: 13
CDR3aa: CASTAGVDTEAFF

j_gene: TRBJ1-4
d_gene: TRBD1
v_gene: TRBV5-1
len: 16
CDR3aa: CASSLGQGATNEKLFF

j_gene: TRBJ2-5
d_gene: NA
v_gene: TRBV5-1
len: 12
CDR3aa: CASSQPKETQYF

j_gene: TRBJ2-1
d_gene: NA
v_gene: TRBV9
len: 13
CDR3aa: CASSPGPGAEQFF

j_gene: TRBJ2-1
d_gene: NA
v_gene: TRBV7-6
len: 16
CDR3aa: CASSDIRGSGVHEQFF

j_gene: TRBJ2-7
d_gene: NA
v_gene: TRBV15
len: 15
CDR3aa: CATSRDWQRSYEQYF

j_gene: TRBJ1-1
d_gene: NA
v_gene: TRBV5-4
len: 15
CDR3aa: CASSLPNGPFTEAFF

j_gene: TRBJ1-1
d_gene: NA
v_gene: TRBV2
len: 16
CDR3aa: CASSEDGQGASPEAFF

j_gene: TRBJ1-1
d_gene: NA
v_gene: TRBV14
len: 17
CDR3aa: CASSQDLAANMNTEAFF

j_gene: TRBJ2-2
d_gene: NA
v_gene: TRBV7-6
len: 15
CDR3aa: CASSLVGSNTGELFF

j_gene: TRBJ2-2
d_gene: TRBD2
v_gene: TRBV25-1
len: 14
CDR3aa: CASRTSGGTGELFF

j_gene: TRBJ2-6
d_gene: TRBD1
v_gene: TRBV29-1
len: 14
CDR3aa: CSVTGGSGANVLTF

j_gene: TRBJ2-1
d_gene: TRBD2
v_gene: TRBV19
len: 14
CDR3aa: CASTLAGDDNEQFF

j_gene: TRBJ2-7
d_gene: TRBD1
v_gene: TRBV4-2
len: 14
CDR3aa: CASSLGQGTIEQYF

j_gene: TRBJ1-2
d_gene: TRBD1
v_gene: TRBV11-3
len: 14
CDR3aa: CASSQTGTGYGYTF

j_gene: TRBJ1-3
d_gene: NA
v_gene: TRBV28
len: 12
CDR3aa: CASYPRGGAIYF

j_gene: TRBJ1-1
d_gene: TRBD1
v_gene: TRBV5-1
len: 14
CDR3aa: CASSLKGAVTEAFF

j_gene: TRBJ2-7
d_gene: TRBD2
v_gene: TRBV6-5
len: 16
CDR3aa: CASSWGLAGTSYEQYF

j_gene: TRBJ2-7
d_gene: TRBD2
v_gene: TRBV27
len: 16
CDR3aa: CASSFSPSGRHYEQYF

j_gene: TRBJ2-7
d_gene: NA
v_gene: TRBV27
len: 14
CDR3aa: CASSYSQVAYEQYF

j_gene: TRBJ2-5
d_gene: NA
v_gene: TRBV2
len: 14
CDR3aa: CASRWGVGGETQYF

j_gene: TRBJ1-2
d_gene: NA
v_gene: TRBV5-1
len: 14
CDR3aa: CASSSQAADYGYTF

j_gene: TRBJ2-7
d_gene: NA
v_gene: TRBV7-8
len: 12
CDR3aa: CAERAFTYEQYF

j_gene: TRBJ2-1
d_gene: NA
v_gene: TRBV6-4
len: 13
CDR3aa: CASSGTTYNEQFF

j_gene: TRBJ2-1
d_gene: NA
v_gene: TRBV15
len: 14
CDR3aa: CATSTGVSYNEQFF

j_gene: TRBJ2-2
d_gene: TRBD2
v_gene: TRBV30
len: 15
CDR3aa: CAWELAELNTGELFF

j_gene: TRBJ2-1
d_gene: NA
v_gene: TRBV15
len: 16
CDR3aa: CATSEGFGGHYNEQFF

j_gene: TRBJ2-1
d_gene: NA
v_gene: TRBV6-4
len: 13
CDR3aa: CASSGDVTDEQFF